These 14 T cell receptor beta chains share one sample of origin, sequenced in a study of T-cell reconstitution after alpha-beta-depleted transplantation in children. For TCRbeta, the library was prepared with unique molecular identifiers. A single record per CDR3 protein comes from TCRdb applying MiXCR to the PCR reads. The sample lists some 520,000 distinct CDR3 sequences, 32% occurring once. The starting material was PBMCs from the stem cell graft donor, obtained from the stem cell graft. All receptors derive from a human donor who donated a stem cell graft to a child with aplastic anemia.

This clonotype was detected only a few times. The chain carries TRBV6-1 and TRBJ1-1, with 7 positions matching TRBD1. The germline V gene encodes CDR1 MNHNS and CDR2 SASEGT. Trimming cost V 7 bases and J 5 bases; bases outside gene matches: 10. This CDR3 has 14 amino acids. CDR3 in amino acids: CASKSGQVVTEAFF. For the CDR3, the DNA is TGTGCCAGCAAATCTGGACAGGTCGTTACTGAAGCTTTCTTT.

This clonotype was recorded a few times. This chain connects TRBV20-1 to TRBJ2-5; a weak D match, TRBD1 (6 bases). Between the trimmed V and J ends, which lost 3 bases and 3 bases, there was a span of 14 bases. The CDR3 is 14 amino acids. Germline V gene sequence: CDR1 DFQATT, CDR2 SNEGSKA (reference sequence). The CDR3 spells CSARDSTYKETQYF. CDR3 DNA sequence: TGCAGTGCTAGGGACAGTACCTATAAAGAGACCCAGTACTTC.

The chain recombines TRBV15 with TRBJ2-5, with TRBD1 matching 7 bases. In germline, CDR1 is LNHNV, CDR2 YYDKDF (reference sequence). The J segment lost 5 bases and the V segment lost 6 bases, leaving 3 bases of the junction unmatched. The length of the CDR3 is 12 residues. In DNA, the CDR3 is TGTGCCACCAGAGCGACAGGGGAGACCCAGTACTTC. It encodes CATRATGETQYF.

This clonotype was picked up a small number of times. V is TRBV6-1 and J is TRBJ1-2; tentatively, D is TRBD1 (5 bases). Between the trimmed V and J ends, which lost 2 bases and 2 bases, there was a span of 12 bases. CDR1 is MNHNS and CDR2 is SASEGT in the germline V gene. The length of the CDR3 is 15 residues. The CDR3 loop reads CASSERTGFNYGYTF. CDR3 nucleotides: TGTGCCAGCAGTGAACGTACAGGATTCAACTATGGCTACACCTTC.

V gene TRBV11-3 combines with J gene TRBJ2-7; D may be TRBD2 (7 bases). Trimming took off 5 bases at V and 0 bases at J, with 14 bases between the two ends. The CDR3 has 15 amino acids. Germline V gene data show CDR1 as SGHNT and CDR2 as YENEEA. The CDR3 loop is CASSDRGGGSYEQYV. The CDR3 DNA follows: TGTGCCAGCAGCGATAGGGGGGGGGGCTCCTACGAGCAGTACGTC.

This clonotype was seen a few times. The V call is TRBV30, the J call TRBJ2-3, with 8 bases matching TRBD2. V was pared by 0 bases and J by 3 bases, with 8 bases of the junction left unmatched. From germline, CDR1 is GTSNPN and CDR2 SVGIG (reference sequence). The CDR3 is 16 residues long. The chain's CDR3 is CAWSVRGGGYTDTQYF. CDR3 in DNA: TGTGCCTGGAGTGTACGAGGCGGGGGGTATACAGATACGCAGTATTTT. The variable domain in full, completed from reference TRBV30 and TRBJ2-3, reads SQTIHQWPATLVQPVGSPLSLECTVEGTSNPNLYWYRQAAGRGLQLLFYSVGIGQISSEVPQNLSASRPQDRQFILSSKKLLLSDSGFYLCAWSVRGGGYTDTQYFGPGTRLTVL.

Only a few counts were recorded for this clonotype. The V gene is TRBV25-1, the J gene TRBJ2-6; possibly TRBD1 for D (7 bases). In germline, CDR1 is MGHDK, CDR2 SYGVNS. Trimming shortened V by 8 bases and J by 4 bases, and 18 bases separated the two germline ends. This CDR3 spans 16 amino acids. The CDR3 sequence is CASGGTADLGANVLTF. The CDR3 region has the DNA TGTGCCAGCGGAGGGACAGCAGATCTGGGGGCCAACGTCCTGACTTTC.

The rearrangement links TRBV14 to TRBJ2-1; 8 bases fit TRBD1. Unmatched junction bases numbered 12, after V lost 4 bases and J lost 7 bases. Germline CDR1 and CDR2: SGHDN and FVKESK. The CDR3 extends over 16 amino acids. The CDR3, as DNA: TGTGCCAGCAGCCCTTTAACAGGGGGGCGGGGAAATGAGCAGTTCTTC. Protein product: CASSPLTGGRGNEQFF.

This clonotype has just a few counts. The gene calls are TRBV7-2 and TRBJ2-7; TRBD1 agrees at 9 bases. The V gene end was trimmed by 5 bases and the J gene end by 5 bases; junction bases not matched to a gene: 4. Germline CDR1 reads SGHTA; CDR2 reads FQGNSA. This CDR3 is 13 amino acids long. In nucleotides, the CDR3 is TGTGCCAGCAGCCGGGGGACAGGGCACGAGCAGTACTTC. This sequence encodes CASSRGTGHEQYF.

This clonotype appeared a few times. The chain employs TRBV25-1 and TRBJ1-1, with D perhaps TRBD1 (5 bases). The CDR3 consists of 13 residues. CDR1 and CDR2 (germline): MGHDK, SYGVNS. V was cut by 8 bases and J by 1 base, with 11 bases left in between. CDR3 nucleotides: TGTGCCAGCCGATCTACAGGGAACACTGAAGCTTTCTTT. It specifies CASRSTGNTEAFF.

The rearrangement uses TRBV28 and TRBJ1-4; D gene unclear. V was pared by 4 bases and J by 6 bases, with 9 bases between. The CDR3 is 13 residues long. The germline gives CDR1 MDHEN, CDR2 SYDVKM. For the CDR3, the DNA is TGTGCCAGCAGTTCGAGGACCGATGAAAAACTGTTTTTT. This sequence encodes CASSSRTDEKLFF.

There are a few counts of this clonotype. V and J are TRBV29-1 and TRBJ2-7, with D possibly being TRBD1 (5 bases). Germline values: CDR1 SQVTM, CDR2 ANQGSEA. V was trimmed by 1 base and J by 9 bases, leaving 13 bases between them. The CDR3 totals 12 residues. The CDR3 is CSVEVMGPRQYF. The CDR3 nucleotides read TGCAGCGTTGAAGTAATGGGGCCCAGGCAGTACTTC.

This clonotype was picked up a small number of times. A much more abundant neighbour one base away suggests this may be a read error. The chain carries TRBV7-2 and TRBJ2-2; 8 bases are a match to TRBD2. The germline V gene has CDR1 SGHTA and CDR2 FQGNSA. The CDR3 covers 15 residues. After removal of 5 bases from V and 7 bases from J, the junction contained 9 bases not matched to a gene. Here the CDR3 reads CASSLSQRGGGELFF. The CDR3 region has the DNA TGTGCCAGCAGCCTTTCCCAACGGGGGGGCGGGGAGCTGTTTTTT.

This clonotype was recorded many times. The chain carries TRBV15 and TRBJ1-1; TRBD1 might be the D (6 bases). Between the trimmed V and J ends, which lost 5 bases and 0 bases, there was a span of 10 bases. The CDR3 length is 14 residues. CDR1 LNHNV and CDR2 YYDKDF come from the germline V gene (reference sequence). The CDR3, as DNA: TGTGCCACCAGCGAACAGGGTATGAACACTGAAGCTTTCTTT. It specifies CATSEQGMNTEAFF.